One and the same sample provided the 24 T cell receptor beta chains below, sequenced in a study of blood T cell repertoires in COVID-19. This table comes from immunoSEQ multiplex PCR, and its TCRdb copy is limited to in-frame clones, with some not included. The sample has about 73,000 clones, around 90% seen once. The sample was peripheral blood. These receptors were obtained from a woman older than 75 with active or convalescent COVID-19.

The chain combines TRBV5-4 with TRBJ2-7; 11 bases agree with TRBD2. Unmatched junction bases numbered 10, after V lost 4 bases and J lost 4 bases. The CDR3 extends over 16 amino acids. From germline, CDR1 is SGHNT and CDR2 YYREEE (reference sequence). This CDR3 reads CASSLTTSGGKYEQYF. The CDR3 nucleotides are TGTGCCAGCAGCCTGACTACTAGCGGGGGCAAGTACGAGCAGTACTTC.

The V gene is TRBV19, the J gene TRBJ2-3; D possibly corresponds to TRBD1 (6 bases). CDR1 is LNHDA, CDR2 SQIVND, per germline (reference sequence). V lost 2 bases and J lost 6, with 12 bases in between. CDR3 length: 14 amino acids. CDR3 sequence reads: CASSINRDADTQYF. The DNA of the CDR3 is TGTGCCAGTAGTATAAACAGGGATGCTGATACGCAGTATTTT.

This clone was detected a few times. This chain uses TRBV5-5 with TRBJ1-2; D unclear. Germline assignment: CDR1 SGHKS and CDR2 YYEKEE (reference sequence). This CDR3 region has 14 residues. The V end lost 3 bases, the J end lost 4 bases, and 13 bases lay between the germline ends. The CDR3 nucleotides read TGTGCCAGCAGCTGGCCCATGGAGGGCTATGGCTACACCTTC. Translated, it gives CASSWPMEGYGYTF.

The gene calls are TRBV24-1 and TRBJ1-5; 9 bases agree with TRBD1. V lost 2 bases, J lost 5 bases, and 6 bases stayed unmatched. Germline V CDR1 and CDR2: KGHDR, SFDVKD. CDR3 size: 16 residues. CDR3 in DNA: TGTGCCACCAGTGATTCCCGGGACAGGGCGTATCAGCCCCAGCATTTT. Translated: CATSDSRDRAYQPQHF.

This sequence joins TRBV7-2 and TRBJ2-1; D ambiguous. The CDR3 spans 13 residues. Germline loops: CDR1 SGHTA, CDR2 FQGNSA. Trimming took 1 base from V and 5 from J, leaving 6 bases between them. The CDR3 protein is CASSLGANNEQFF. In DNA form, the CDR3 reads TGTGCCAGCAGCTTAGGGGCCAACAATGAGCAGTTCTTC.

The J gene is TRBJ1-5, the V gene TRBV28, with D uncertain. The CDR3 consists of 14 residues. V lost 4 bases to trimming and J lost 9 bases, with 16 bases between them. The germline V gene has CDR1 MDHEN and CDR2 SYDVKM. This chain's CDR3 is CASSSSGRLGPQHF. CDR3 nucleotides: TGTGCCAGCAGTTCCAGCGGACGCTTAGGGCCCCAGCATTTT.

The gene calls are TRBV28 and TRBJ2-2; 7 positions agree with TRBD2. Germline lookup yields CDR1 MDHEN and CDR2 SYDVKM. This CDR3 is 15 amino acids long. Unmatched junction bases numbered 5, after V lost 6 bases and J lost 1 base. The CDR3 loop reads CASRAGTMNTGELFF. CDR3 DNA sequence: TGTGCCAGCAGGGCCGGGACTATGAACACCGGGGAGCTGTTTTTT.

This sequence joins TRBV2 and TRBJ1-3, with D possibly being TRBD1 (5 bases). Germline V gene sequence: CDR1 SNHLY, CDR2 FYNNEI. The CDR3 spans 16 residues. Trimming pared 3 bases from V and 0 bases from J, leaving 12 bases between. The CDR3 spells CASSEGRASSGNTIYF. The CDR3 DNA sequence: TGTGCCAGCAGTGAGGGCAGGGCGAGCTCTGGAAACACCATATATTTT.

The gene calls are TRBV28 and TRBJ2-1; D remains unclear. CDR1 and CDR2 (germline): MDHEN, SYDVKM. Trimming took 4 bases from V and 4 from J, leaving 8 bases between them. The CDR3 has 13 residues. DNA for the CDR3: TGTGCCAGCAGTTCCGAAACTTACAATGAGCAGTTCTTC. Amino acids: CASSSETYNEQFF.

The chain recombines TRBV6-6 with TRBJ1-5, with a tentative D call TRBD1 (5 bases). The CDR3 is 15 residues long. The ends were cut back, 2 bases at V and 5 bases at J, with 13 bases in the middle. Per the germline V gene, CDR1 is MNHNY and CDR2 is SVGAGI (reference sequence). The CDR3 is CASSYGGAGYQPQHF. CDR3 sequence (DNA): TGTGCCAGCAGTTACGGTGGGGCAGGCTATCAGCCCCAGCATTTT.

This chain uses TRBV30 with TRBJ1-6; 7 bases fit TRBD1. The CDR3 runs to 12 residues. The germline CDR1 and CDR2 sequences are GTSNPN and SVGIG (reference sequence). V trimming: 0 bases; J trimming: 15 bases; junction bases outside the gene matches: 5. DNA for the CDR3: TGTGCCTGGAGTGTAGGGCAGGGGGTCCTCCACTTT. Amino acids: CAWSVGQGVLHF.

The chain joins TRBV6-5 to TRBJ2-5, with 10 bases aligning to TRBD2. Germline-derived CDR1 and CDR2 are MNHEY and SVGAGI. This CDR3 comprises 15 residues. With V trimmed by 7 bases and J by 5 bases, 10 bases remained unmatched. CDR3 residues: CASTPFSGGTETQYF. CDR3 coding DNA: TGTGCCAGCACCCCATTTAGCGGGGGGACGGAGACCCAGTACTTC.

The V call is TRBV30, the J call TRBJ1-5; TRBD1 agrees at 7 bases. The CDR3 totals 15 residues. Germline CDR1 GTSNPN, CDR2 SVGIG (reference sequence). Trimming cost V 2 bases and J 0 bases; bases outside gene matches: 4. For the CDR3, the DNA is TGTGCCTGGAGTAAGGGGGACAGTAGCAATCAGCCCCAGCATTTT. Its translation is CAWSKGDSSNQPQHF.

This clone appeared a single time. The CDR3 loop is CASSLSRAGRETQYF. As DNA, the CDR3 is TGTGCCAGCAGCCTCTCGAGGGCGGGGAGGGAGACCCAGTACTTC. The chain is built from TRBV11-2 and TRBJ2-5, with a possible D match to TRBD2 (6 bases). The CDR3 spans 15 residues. The V end was cut by 5 bases, the J end by 5 bases, with 18 bases between. CDR1 SGHAT and CDR2 FQNNGV come from the germline V gene.

The chain recombines TRBV6-2 or TRBV6-3 with TRBJ1-4; D is possibly TRBD1 (5 bases). With 6 bases removed from V and 7 bases from J, the gap between germline ends came to 21 bases. The CDR3 has 16 residues. The germline V gene encodes CDR1 MNHEY and CDR2 SVGEGT. In DNA, the CDR3 is TGTGCCAGCAGCCCCCACCCCGGGGGGGATCTTGAAAAACTGTTTTTT. Its protein is CASSPHPGGDLEKLFF.

The chain carries TRBV7-5 and TRBJ2-3; TRBD2 is the table's D call, not checked against the DNA. TRBV7-5 constitutes a pseudogene. The CDR3 has 14 residues. The CDR3 loop is CVRSSHPGELTQYF. As DNA, the CDR3 is TGTGTCAGAAGCTCCCACCCCGGGGAGCTGACGCAGTATTTT.

This chain links TRBV19 with TRBJ2-2, with a weak D call TRBD1 (6 bases). The CDR3 has 16 amino acids. The V gene lost 10 bases and the J gene lost 8 bases, with 26 bases spanning the gap. Germline V gene data show CDR1 as LNHDA and CDR2 as SQIVND (reference sequence). Here the CDR3 reads CAIQSEVGALGGELFF. CDR3 bases: TGTGCCATCCAATCGGAGGTGGGGGCTCTAGGAGGGGAGCTGTTTTTT.

This chain uses TRBV19 with TRBJ1-2; the match to TRBD1 covers 7 bases. V lost 4 bases, J lost 4 bases, and 9 bases stayed unmatched. CDR1 is LNHDA, CDR2 SQIVND, per germline (reference sequence). The CDR3 covers 15 residues. CDR3 bases: TGTGCCAGTAGTACCAGGGGGAGCCGGGGCTATGGCTACACCTTC. This sequence encodes CASSTRGSRGYGYTF.

The J gene is TRBJ2-3, the V gene TRBV20-1, with 8 bases that match TRBD2. Germline V lookup: CDR1 DFQATT, CDR2 SNEGSKA (reference sequence). J gave up 0 bases and V 3 bases, and 5 bases lay outside the gene matches. This CDR3 region has 15 residues. The CDR3 loop reads CSASSGGGSTDTQYF. Written as DNA, the CDR3 is TGCAGTGCTAGTTCTGGCGGGGGGAGCACAGATACGCAGTATTTT.

The V call is TRBV6-6, the J call TRBJ1-4; 9 bases line up with TRBD1. CDR1 and CDR2 from the germline V gene are MNHNY and SVGAGI (reference sequence). The CDR3 is 16 residues long. J gave up 4 bases and V 5 bases, and 8 bases lay outside the gene matches. The CDR3 region has the DNA TGTGCCAGCAGTCGTACAGGGGGCGCGGGTAATGAAAAACTGTTTTTT. Its translation: CASSRTGGAGNEKLFF.

The chain is built from TRBV27 and TRBJ2-5, with D perhaps TRBD1 (6 bases). V was shortened by 7 bases and J by 4 bases, with 13 bases between the two germline ends. The CDR3 spans 13 residues. Germline V gives CDR1 MNHEY, CDR2 SMNVEV (reference sequence). CDR3 nucleotide sequence: TGTGCCAGCACCCCGACCAGGGGAGAGACCCAGTACTTC. This codes for CASTPTRGETQYF.

The rearrangement joins TRBV7-2 to TRBJ2-7, with 7 bases fitting TRBD1. CDR1 is SGHTA, CDR2 FQGNSA, per germline. The CDR3 length is 15 residues. J lost 3 bases, V lost 5 bases, and 10 bases had no gene match. DNA for the CDR3: TGTGCCAGCAGCCCCTCACCGGGACAGAGCTACGAGCAGTACTTC. This sequence encodes CASSPSPGQSYEQYF.

This clone showed up just once. The chain recombines TRBV21-1 with TRBJ1-5. TRBV21-1 is labeled a pseudogene. This CDR3 has 19 amino acids. The CDR3 here is CASTKEGGLSGPSNQPQHF. The CDR3 DNA follows: TGTGCCAGCACCAAGGAGGGGGGACTTAGCGGGCCTAGCAATCAGCCCCAGCATTTT.

The V gene is TRBV27, the J gene TRBJ1-5; D is possibly TRBD1 (6 bases). Germline V gives CDR1 MNHEY, CDR2 SMNVEV (reference sequence). The CDR3 contains 14 residues. Trimming stripped 3 bases from V and 4 bases from J, with 10 bases between. DNA of the CDR3: TGTGCCAGCAGTTTGAAGGGGGGGAATCAGCCCCAGCATTTT. Translated, it gives CASSLKGGNQPQHF.